This TCR beta chain was sequenced during a study of blood T cell repertoires in COVID-19. Study details: Acute-phase and convalescent COVID-19 samples originated in the United States, Italy and Spain. The analysed material was cDNA or gDNA that came from T cells, B-cell-depleted T cells, or PBMCs.

This CDR3 region has 16 residues. Germline CDR1 LNHDA, CDR2 SQIVND (reference sequence). Trimming cost V 6 bases and J 5 bases; bases outside gene matches: 14. This clone qualifies as medium-sized. In the source study's methods: Amplification from reference gene primers served as the basis for estimated nucleated cell counts. TCRdb keeps only in-frame clones here, not all; method: immunoSEQ multiplex PCR. That table supplies the V and J calls and clone size; D and trimming were determined from the DNA. This table holds 35,000 to 50,000 clones, roughly 85% found once. Sample: peripheral blood. The V gene is TRBV19, the J gene TRBJ1-2, with 8 bases aligning to TRBD1. The clonotype originates from a woman in her 70s with acute or convalescent COVID-19. The CDR3 nucleotides are TGTGCCAGTAGGACAGGGGCGCAGGGGGCACCGTATGGCTACACCTTC. It codes for CASRTGAQGAPYGYTF.